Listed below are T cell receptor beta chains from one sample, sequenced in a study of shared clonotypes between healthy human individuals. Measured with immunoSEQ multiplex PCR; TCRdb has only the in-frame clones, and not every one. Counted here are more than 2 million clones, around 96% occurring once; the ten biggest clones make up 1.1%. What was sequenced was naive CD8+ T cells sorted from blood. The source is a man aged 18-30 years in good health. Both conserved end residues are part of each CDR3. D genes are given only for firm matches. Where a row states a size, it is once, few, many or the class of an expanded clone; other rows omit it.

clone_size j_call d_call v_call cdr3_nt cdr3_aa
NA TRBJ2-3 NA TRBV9 TGTGCCAGCAGCCCCGCAGCCAACGAGCGTAAGGCAGATACGCAGTATTTT CASSPAANERKADTQYF
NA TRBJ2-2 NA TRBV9 TGTGCCAGCAGTGGAGGGGACCCGGAGCTGTTTTTT CASSGGDPELFF
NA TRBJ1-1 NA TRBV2 TGTGCCAGGGGAGAGAACACTGAAGCTTTCTTT CARGENTEAFF
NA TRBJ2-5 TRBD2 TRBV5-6 TGTGCCAGCAGCTTGGACCGACTAGCTCGGGAGACCCAGTACTTC CASSLDRLARETQYF
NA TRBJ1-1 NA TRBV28 TGTGCCAGCAGTTTATTTGGGTCCCCTCTGGAAACTTTCTTT CASSLFGSPLETFF
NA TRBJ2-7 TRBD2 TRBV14 TGTGCCAGCAGCCACGGATTTGGACTAGCGGGAACAGGACAGGGCGAGCAGTACTTC CASSHGFGLAGTGQGEQYF
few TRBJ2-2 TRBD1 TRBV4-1 TGCGCCAGCAGCCAAGTTTCGGGACAGGGGAACACCGGGGAGCTGTTTTTT CASSQVSGQGNTGELFF
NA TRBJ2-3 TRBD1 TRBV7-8 TGTGCCAGCAGCTTAGCGGGGTCAGGGGGTACGCAGTATTTT CASSLAGSGGTQYF
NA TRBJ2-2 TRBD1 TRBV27 TGTGCCAGCAGTTGGGGACAGGCCACCGGGGAGCTGTTTTTT CASSWGQATGELFF
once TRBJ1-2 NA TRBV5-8 TGTGCCAGCAGCCCGGGGGGGACATACGTCGGTGGCTACACCTTC CASSPGGTYVGGYTF
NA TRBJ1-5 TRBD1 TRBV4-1 TGCGCCAGCAGCCAGTCACAGGGGGCGGTTCCCCAGCCCCAGCATTTT CASSQSQGAVPQPQHF
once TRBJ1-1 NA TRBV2 TGTGCCAGCACCAGAAACACAGGGAACACTGAAGCTTTCTTT CASTRNTGNTEAFF
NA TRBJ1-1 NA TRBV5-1 TGCGCCAGCAGCTACGACATTGCGAGAACTGAAGCTTTCTTT CASSYDIARTEAFF
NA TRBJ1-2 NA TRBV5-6 TGTGTCAAGACACAGGACTATGGCTACACCTTC CVKTQDYGYTF
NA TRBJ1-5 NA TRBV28 TGTGCCAGCAGTTTAGGGCAGGGGCATCAGCCCCAGCATTTT CASSLGQGHQPQHF
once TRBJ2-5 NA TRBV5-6 TGTGCCAGCAGCTTTGGGAGTCAAGAGACCCAGTACTTC CASSFGSQETQYF
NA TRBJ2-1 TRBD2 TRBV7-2 TGTGCCAGCAGCCAGGGACTAGCGGGAGGGCGTGAGCAGTTCTTC CASSQGLAGGREQFF
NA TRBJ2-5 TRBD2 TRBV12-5 TGTGCTAGTGGTTTGTCGGGGGAGGGGCTCCAAGAGACCCAGTACTTC CASGLSGEGLQETQYF
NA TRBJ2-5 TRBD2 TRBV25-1 TGTGCCAGCTCCGAACTAGCGCTAGAGACCCAGTACTTC CASSELALETQYF
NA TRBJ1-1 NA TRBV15 TGTGCCACCAGCACGGAGGGGCTGGGCACTGAAGCTTTCTTT CATSTEGLGTEAFF
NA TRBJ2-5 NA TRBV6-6 TGTGCCAGCAGCCCCGGGAGCGCATATCAAGAGACCCAGTACTTC CASSPGSAYQETQYF
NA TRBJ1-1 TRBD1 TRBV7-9 TGTGCCAGCAGCTCAAAAGACAGGGGTGCTGAAGCTTTCTTT CASSSKDRGAEAFF
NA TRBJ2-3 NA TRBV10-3 TGTGCCATCAGTGAGGAAGCGGGCACTTACACAGATACGCAGTATTTT CAISEEAGTYTDTQYF
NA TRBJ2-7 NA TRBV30 TGTGCCTGGAGTGTCGGCATGGGGAGCTCCTACGAGCAGTACTTC CAWSVGMGSSYEQYF
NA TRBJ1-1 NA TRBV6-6 TGTGCCAGCAGTTACTCTAAGGGGCTGGTCACTGAAGCTTTCTTT CASSYSKGLVTEAFF
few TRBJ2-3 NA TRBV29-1 TGCAGCGTTGAAGTTCAGTTCGCAGATACGCAGTATTTT CSVEVQFADTQYF
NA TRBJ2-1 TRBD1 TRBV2 TGTGCCAGCATCGAACCGGGACAGGGTTACAATGAGCAGTTCTTC CASIEPGQGYNEQFF
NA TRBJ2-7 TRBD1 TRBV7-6 TGTGCCAGCAGCCCGGGGACAGGGAGAGACGAGCAGTACTTC CASSPGTGRDEQYF
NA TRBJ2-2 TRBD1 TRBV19 TGTGCCAGCATGACAGGGGGCACTAGCACCGGGGAGCTGTTTTTT CASMTGGTSTGELFF
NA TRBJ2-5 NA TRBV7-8 TGTGCCAGCAGCCAAGGCTCAGGGACTGTAGAGACCCAGTACTTC CASSQGSGTVETQYF
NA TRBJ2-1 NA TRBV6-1 TGTGCCAGCAGTGAATGGGCTTTTTCGCAGCCTTACAATGAGCAGTTCTTC CASSEWAFSQPYNEQFF
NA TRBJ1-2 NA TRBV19 TGTGCCACTATTGACCAGGACGACTATGGCTACACCTTC CATIDQDDYGYTF
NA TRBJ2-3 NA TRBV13 TGTGCCAGCAGCTTTGAAGGTCAGGATACGCAGTATTTT CASSFEGQDTQYF
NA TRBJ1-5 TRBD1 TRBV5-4 TGTGCCAGCAGTCCCGACAGGGGGCATCAGCCCCAGCATTTT CASSPDRGHQPQHF
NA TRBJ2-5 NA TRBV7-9 TGTGCCAGCAGCTTTACTAGTCAAGAGACCCAGTACTTC CASSFTSQETQYF